This T cell receptor beta chain was documented in a study of T cell changes during pregnancy in multiple sclerosis. TCRdb's copy holds only in-frame clones and misses some; the assay was immunoSEQ multiplex PCR. The table lists 90,000 to 120,000 clones, roughly 92% of them singletons. The sequencing here drew on peripheral blood, taken after pregnancy. The receptor comes from a female donor with multiple sclerosis, enrolled in a pregnancy study.

As DNA, the CDR3 is TGCGCCAGCAGTGAGATGCTTTCCTTCAGCTCCTACAATGAGCAGTTCTTC. This sequence encodes CASSEMLSFSSYNEQFF. The chain employs TRBV10-2 and TRBJ2-1; no reliable D call. Germline CDR1 reads WSHSY; CDR2 reads SAAADI. The CDR3 runs to 17 residues. Trimming shortened V by 2 bases and J by 0 bases, and 14 bases separated the two germline ends.